These T cell receptor beta chains were read from a single sample in a study of glioma-infiltrating T cells after dendritic cell vaccination. Here immunoSEQ multiplex PCR was the method, and the copy in TCRdb shows in-frame clones only, minus some. The profile covers about 94,000 clones, with roughly 80% appearing a single time and roughly 5.5% taken by the ten largest. The sample was blood, taken after dendritic cell vaccination. All receptors come from a human donor with glioblastoma. Each CDR3 is given with its conserved first and last residue. A D gene is named only where the DNA matches it firmly. Only some rows state a clone size, as once, few, many or a class for expanded clones.

d_call	clone_size	v_call	j_call	cdr3_aa	cdr3_nt
.	.	TRBV2	TRBJ2-7	CASADSYEQYF	TGTGCCAGCGCGGACTCCTACGAGCAGTACTTC
TRBD1	.	TRBV6-5	TRBJ2-7	CASSTTGIYEQYF	TGTGCCAGCAGCACGACAGGGATCTACGAGCAGTACTTC
TRBD1	.	TRBV10-3	TRBJ2-1	CAISFIPGQENNEQFF	TGTGCCATCAGTTTCATTCCGGGACAGGAGAACAATGAGCAGTTCTTC
.	.	TRBV6-5	TRBJ2-7	CASSPGFWSDEQYF	TGTGCCAGCAGCCCAGGGTTCTGGAGCGACGAGCAGTACTTC
.	.	TRBV6-4	TRBJ1-3	CASSDQDNSSGNTIYF	TGTGCCAGCAGTGACCAGGACAACTCCTCTGGAAACACCATATATTTT
TRBD1	once	TRBV6-5	TRBJ1-1	CASRPTGGWVEAFF	TGTGCCAGCAGGCCCACAGGGGGCTGGGTTGAAGCTTTCTTT
.	.	TRBV14	TRBJ2-5	CASSQLSEETQYF	TGTGCCAGCAGCCAACTTAGCGAGGAGACCCAGTACTTC
.	once	TRBV5-1	TRBJ1-3	CASSLVGSLGGNTIYF	TGCGCCAGCAGCTTGGTCGGGTCTCTCGGGGGAAACACCATATATTTT
TRBD1	.	TRBV18	TRBJ2-3	CASSLTRDRVQDTQYF	TGTGCCAGCTCACTAACCCGGGACAGGGTTCAGGATACGCAGTATTTT
.	few	TRBV5-1	TRBJ1-1	CASSLAGSVNTEAFF	TGCGCCAGCAGCTTGGCAGGATCAGTAAACACTGAAGCTTTCTTT
TRBD1	.	TRBV6-1	TRBJ1-5	CASSEGQGQNQPQHF	TGTGCCAGCAGTGAAGGACAGGGGCAGAATCAGCCCCAGCATTTT
TRBD1	.	TRBV28	TRBJ2-7	CASRNLRDRASYEQYF	TGTGCCAGCAGAAATTTGAGGGACAGGGCCTCCTACGAGCAGTACTTC
TRBD2	.	TRBV18	TRBJ2-7	CASSPLGLAGPNEQYF	TGTGCCAGCTCACCCTTGGGACTAGCGGGACCCAATGAGCAGTACTTC
.	.	TRBV6-6	TRBJ2-7	CASSGHDYEQYF	TGTGCCAGCAGCGGACACGACTACGAGCAGTACTTC
.	.	TRBV10-3	TRBJ1-2	CAISGTGSHGYTF	TGTGCCATCAGTGGTACAGGGTCCCATGGCTACACCTTC
TRBD1	.	TRBV6-5	TRBJ1-4	CASSPTGVGFEKLFF	TGTGCCAGCAGCCCAACAGGGGTCGGATTTGAAAAACTGTTTTTT
TRBD1	few	TRBV6-1	TRBJ2-3	CASSGQGQYTDTQYF	TGTGCCAGCAGTGGACAGGGGCAGTACACAGATACGCAGTATTTT
TRBD2	.	TRBV29-1	TRBJ2-1	CSVYSGSGEQFF	TGCAGCGTTTACAGCGGGAGTGGCGAGCAGTTCTTC
TRBD1	.	TRBV10-1	TRBJ1-2	CASSAGQRYGYTF	TGCGCCAGCAGTGCGGGACAGCGCTATGGCTACACCTTC
.	.	TRBV5-1	TRBJ1-3	CASSPQGGLYGNTIYF	TGCGCCAGCAGCCCTCAGGGTGGGTTATATGGAAACACCATATATTTT
TRBD2	.	TRBV5-4	TRBJ2-3	CASSLTSGSTRTDTQYF	TGTGCCAGCAGCTTGACTAGCGGGAGCACCCGCACAGATACGCAGTATTTT
.	few	TRBV10-3	TRBJ1-4	CAISQATWEKLFF	TGTGCCATCAGTCAGGCTACATGGGAAAAACTGTTTTTT
TRBD2	.	TRBV28	TRBJ2-7	CASSASGSSYEQYF	TGTGCCAGCAGCGCTAGCGGAAGCTCCTACGAGCAGTACTTC
TRBD2	.	TRBV5-1	TRBJ2-1	CASSLTTSGSWRIYNEQFF	TGCGCCAGCAGCTTAACGACTAGCGGGAGTTGGCGGATCTACAATGAGCAGTTCTTC
.	.	TRBV5-1	TRBJ2-7	CASSLGPSTYEQYF	TGCGCCAGCAGCTTGGGTCCTAGTACCTACGAGCAGTACTTC
TRBD2	once	TRBV28	TRBJ2-5	CASSLLLAGLQETQYF	TGTGCCAGCAGTTTGTTGTTAGCGGGACTGCAAGAGACCCAGTACTTC
TRBD1	.	TRBV5-8	TRBJ1-5	CASSPGTAQDQPQHF	TGTGCCAGCAGCCCCGGGACAGCACAGGATCAGCCCCAGCATTTT
.	few	TRBV19	TRBJ1-5	CASMWRVGQPQHF	TGTGCCAGTATGTGGCGGGTGGGTCAGCCCCAGCATTTT
.	.	TRBV29-1	TRBJ1-2	CSAGGVGYTF	TGCAGCGCCGGAGGCGTTGGCTACACCTTC
.	.	TRBV27	TRBJ1-2	CASSLVGGQAYNYGYTF	TGTGCCAGCAGTTTGGTTGGAGGTCAGGCTTATAACTATGGCTACACCTTC